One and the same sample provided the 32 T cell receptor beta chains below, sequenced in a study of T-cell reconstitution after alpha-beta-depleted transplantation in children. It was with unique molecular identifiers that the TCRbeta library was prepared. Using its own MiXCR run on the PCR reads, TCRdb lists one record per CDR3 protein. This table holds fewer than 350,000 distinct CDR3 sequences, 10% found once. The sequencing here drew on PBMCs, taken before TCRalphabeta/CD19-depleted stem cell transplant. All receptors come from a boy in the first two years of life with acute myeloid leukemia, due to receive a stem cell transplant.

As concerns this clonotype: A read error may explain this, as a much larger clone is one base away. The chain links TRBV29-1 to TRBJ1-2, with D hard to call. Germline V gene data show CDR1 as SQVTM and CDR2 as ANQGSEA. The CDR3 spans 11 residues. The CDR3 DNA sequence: TGCAGCGTTGGGACGGACTCCGGCTACGCCTTC. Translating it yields CSVGTDSGYAF.

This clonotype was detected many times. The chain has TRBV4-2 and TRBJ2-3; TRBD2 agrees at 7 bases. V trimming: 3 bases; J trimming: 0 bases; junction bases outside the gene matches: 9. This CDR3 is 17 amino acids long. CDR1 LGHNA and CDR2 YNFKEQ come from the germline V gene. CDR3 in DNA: TGTGCCAGCAGCCATTTCTCCCTAGCGGCTAGCACAGATACGCAGTATTTT. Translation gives CASSHFSLAASTDTQYF.

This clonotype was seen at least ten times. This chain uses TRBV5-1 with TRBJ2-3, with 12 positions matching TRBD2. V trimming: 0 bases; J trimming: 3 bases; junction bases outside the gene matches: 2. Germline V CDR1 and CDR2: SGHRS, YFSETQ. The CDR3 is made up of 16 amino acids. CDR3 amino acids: CASSLDLAGGTDTQYF. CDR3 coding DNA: TGCGCCAGCAGCTTGGACCTAGCGGGAGGGACAGATACGCAGTATTTT.

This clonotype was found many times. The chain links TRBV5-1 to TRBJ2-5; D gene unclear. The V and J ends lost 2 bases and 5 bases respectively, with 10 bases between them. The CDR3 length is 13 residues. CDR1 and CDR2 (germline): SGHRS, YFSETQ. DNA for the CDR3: TGCGCCAGCAGCTTATTGGATGGGGAGACCCAGTACTTC. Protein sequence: CASSLLDGETQYF.

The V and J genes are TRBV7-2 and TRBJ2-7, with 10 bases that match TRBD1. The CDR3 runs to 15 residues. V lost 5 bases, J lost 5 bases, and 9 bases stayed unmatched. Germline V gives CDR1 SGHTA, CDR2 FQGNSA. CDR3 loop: CASSALGQGLNEQYF. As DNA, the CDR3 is TGTGCCAGCAGCGCCCTGGGACAGGGGCTGAACGAGCAGTACTTC. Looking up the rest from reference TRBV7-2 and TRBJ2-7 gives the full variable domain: GAGVSQSPSNKVTEKGKDVELRCDPISGHTALYWYRQSLGQGLEFLIYFQGNSAPDKSGLPSDRFSAERTGGSVSTLTIQRTQQEDSAVYLCASSALGQGLNEQYFGPGTRLTVT.

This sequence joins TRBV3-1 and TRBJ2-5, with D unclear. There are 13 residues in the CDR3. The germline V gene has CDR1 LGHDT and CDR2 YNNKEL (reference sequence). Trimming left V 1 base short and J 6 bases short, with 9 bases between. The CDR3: CASSQGIMKTQYF. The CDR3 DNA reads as TGTGCCAGCAGCCAAGGGATCATGAAGACCCAGTACTTC.

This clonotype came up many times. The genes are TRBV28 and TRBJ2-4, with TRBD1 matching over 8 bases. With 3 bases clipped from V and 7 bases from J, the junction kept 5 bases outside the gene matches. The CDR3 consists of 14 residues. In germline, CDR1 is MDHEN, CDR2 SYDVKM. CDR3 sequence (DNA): TGTGCCAGCAGTTTTCAGGGGGCGAGGAACATTCAGTACTTC. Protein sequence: CASSFQGARNIQYF. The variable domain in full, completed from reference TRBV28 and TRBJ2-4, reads DVKVTQSSRYLVKRTGEKVFLECVQDMDHENMFWYRQDPGLGLRLIYFSYDVKMKEKGDIPEGYSVSREKKERFSLILESASTNQTSMYLCASSFQGARNIQYFGAGTRLSVL.

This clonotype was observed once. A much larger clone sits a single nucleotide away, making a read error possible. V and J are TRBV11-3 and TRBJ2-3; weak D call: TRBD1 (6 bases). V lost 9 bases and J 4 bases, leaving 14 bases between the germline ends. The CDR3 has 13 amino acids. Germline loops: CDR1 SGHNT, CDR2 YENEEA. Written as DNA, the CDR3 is TGTGCCAGTGCCGCGACAGGATCAGATACGCAGTATTTT. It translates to CASAATGSDTQYF.

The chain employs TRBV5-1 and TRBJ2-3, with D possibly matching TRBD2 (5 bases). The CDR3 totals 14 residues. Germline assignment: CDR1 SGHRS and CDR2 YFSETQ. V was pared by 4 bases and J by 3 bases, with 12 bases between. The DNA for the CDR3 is TGCGCCAGCAGCCTCGAGACTAAAACAGATACGCAGTATTTT. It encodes CASSLETKTDTQYF.

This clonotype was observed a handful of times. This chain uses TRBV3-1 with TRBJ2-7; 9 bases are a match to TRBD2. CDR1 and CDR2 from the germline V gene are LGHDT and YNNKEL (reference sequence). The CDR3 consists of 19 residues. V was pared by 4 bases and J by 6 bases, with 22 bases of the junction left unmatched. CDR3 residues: CASSPDTFRTSDKEGEQYF. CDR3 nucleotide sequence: TGTGCCAGCAGCCCAGACACGTTTAGGACTAGCGATAAGGAGGGCGAGCAGTACTTC.

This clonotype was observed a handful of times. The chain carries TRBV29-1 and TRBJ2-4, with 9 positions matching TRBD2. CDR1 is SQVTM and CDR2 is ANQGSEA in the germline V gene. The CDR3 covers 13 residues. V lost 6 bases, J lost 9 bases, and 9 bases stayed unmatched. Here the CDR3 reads CSVEGTSPAIQYF. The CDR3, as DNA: TGCAGCGTGGAGGGGACTAGCCCCGCCATTCAGTACTTC.

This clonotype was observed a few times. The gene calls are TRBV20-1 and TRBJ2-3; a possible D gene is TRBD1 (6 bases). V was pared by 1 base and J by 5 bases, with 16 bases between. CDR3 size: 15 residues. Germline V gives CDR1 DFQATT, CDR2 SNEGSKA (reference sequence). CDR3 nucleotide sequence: TGCAGTGCTAGAGTTGGGGGCCTGGCAGGAGATACGCAGTATTTT. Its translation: CSARVGGLAGDTQYF.

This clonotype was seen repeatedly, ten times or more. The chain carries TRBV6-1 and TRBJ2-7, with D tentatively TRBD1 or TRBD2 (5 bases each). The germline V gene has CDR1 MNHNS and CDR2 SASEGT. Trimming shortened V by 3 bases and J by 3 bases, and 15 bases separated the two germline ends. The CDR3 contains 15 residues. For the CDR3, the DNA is TGTGCCAGCAGTGATCCTTACGGGACCTACTACGAGCAGTACTTC. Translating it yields CASSDPYGTYYEQYF.

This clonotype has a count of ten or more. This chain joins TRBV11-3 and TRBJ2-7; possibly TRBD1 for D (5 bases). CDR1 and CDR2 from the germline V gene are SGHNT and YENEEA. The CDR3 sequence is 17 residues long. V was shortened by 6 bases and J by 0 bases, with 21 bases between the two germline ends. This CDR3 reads CASSPSLQDPSSYEQYF. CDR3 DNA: TGTGCCAGCAGTCCCTCCCTACAGGACCCCAGCTCCTACGAGCAGTACTTC.

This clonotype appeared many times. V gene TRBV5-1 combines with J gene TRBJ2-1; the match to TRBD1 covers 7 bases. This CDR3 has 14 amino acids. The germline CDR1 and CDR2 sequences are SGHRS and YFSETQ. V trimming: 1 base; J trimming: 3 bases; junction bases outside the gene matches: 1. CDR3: CASSLNRGYNEQFF. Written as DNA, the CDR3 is TGCGCCAGCAGCTTGAACAGGGGCTACAATGAGCAGTTCTTC.

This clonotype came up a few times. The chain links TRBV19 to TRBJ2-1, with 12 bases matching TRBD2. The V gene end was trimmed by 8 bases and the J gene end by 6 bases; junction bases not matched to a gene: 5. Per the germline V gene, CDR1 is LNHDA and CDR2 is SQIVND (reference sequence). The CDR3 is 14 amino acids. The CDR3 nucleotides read TGTGCCAGTCTTGGACTAGCGGGACTCAATGAGCAGTTCTTC. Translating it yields CASLGLAGLNEQFF. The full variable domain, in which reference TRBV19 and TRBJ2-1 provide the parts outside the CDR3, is DGGITQSPKYLFRKEGQNVTLSCEQNLNHDAMYWYRQDPGQGLRLIYYSQIVNDFQKGDIAEGYSVSREKKESFPLTVTSAQKNPTAFYLCASLGLAGLNEQFFGPGTRLTVL.

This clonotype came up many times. The CDR3 loop is CASSLRRQGLSYNEQFF. CDR3 coding DNA: TGCGCCAGCAGCTTGAGGCGACAGGGGTTGTCCTACAATGAGCAGTTCTTC. The chain uses TRBV5-1 and TRBJ2-1; 8 bases match TRBD1. Losses at the gene ends were 1 base for V and 1 base for J; bases not matched to a gene: 7. There are 17 residues in the CDR3. Germline V gives CDR1 SGHRS, CDR2 YFSETQ.

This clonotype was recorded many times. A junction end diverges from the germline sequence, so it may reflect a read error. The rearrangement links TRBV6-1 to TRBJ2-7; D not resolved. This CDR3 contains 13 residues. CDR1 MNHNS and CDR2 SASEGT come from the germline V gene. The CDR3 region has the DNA TGTGCCCTCGCAAGTTCAAGCTCCTACGATCAGTACTTC. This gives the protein CALASSSSYDQYF.

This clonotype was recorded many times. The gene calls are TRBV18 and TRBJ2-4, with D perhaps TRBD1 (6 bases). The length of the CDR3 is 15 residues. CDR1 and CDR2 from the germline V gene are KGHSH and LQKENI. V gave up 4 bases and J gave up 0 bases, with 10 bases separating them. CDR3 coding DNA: TGTGCCAGCTCACTTCTACAGGGAGCCAAAAACATTCAGTACTTC. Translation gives CASSLLQGAKNIQYF. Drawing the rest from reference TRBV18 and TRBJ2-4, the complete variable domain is NAGVMQNPRHLVRRRGQEARLRCSPMKGHSHVYWYRQLPEEGLKFMVYLQKENIIDESGMPKERFSAEFPKEGPSILRIQQVVRGDSAAYFCASSLLQGAKNIQYFGAGTRLSVL.

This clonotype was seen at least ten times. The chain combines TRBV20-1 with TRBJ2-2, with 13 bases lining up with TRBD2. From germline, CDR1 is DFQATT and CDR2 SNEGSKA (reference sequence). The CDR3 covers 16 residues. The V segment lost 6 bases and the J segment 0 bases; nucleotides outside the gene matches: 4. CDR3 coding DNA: TGCAGTGCAACGGGACTAGCGGGGCCGAACACCGGGGAGCTGTTTTTT. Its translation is CSATGLAGPNTGELFF.

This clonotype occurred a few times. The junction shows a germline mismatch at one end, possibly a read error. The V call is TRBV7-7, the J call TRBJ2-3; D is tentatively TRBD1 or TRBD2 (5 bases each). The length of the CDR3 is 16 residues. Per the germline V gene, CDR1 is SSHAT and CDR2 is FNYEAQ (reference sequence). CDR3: CASSLGRLGDTDTQYF. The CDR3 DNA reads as TGTGCTAGCAGCTTAGGTCGGTTGGGGGACACAGATACGCAGTATTTT.

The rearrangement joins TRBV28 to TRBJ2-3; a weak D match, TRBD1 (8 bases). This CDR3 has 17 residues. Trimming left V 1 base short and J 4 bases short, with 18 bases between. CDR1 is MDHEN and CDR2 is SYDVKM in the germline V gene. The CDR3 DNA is TGTGCCAGCAGTTTATTGGTCGGACAGGGAGGGGCAGATACGCAGTATTTT. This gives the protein CASSLLVGQGGADTQYF.

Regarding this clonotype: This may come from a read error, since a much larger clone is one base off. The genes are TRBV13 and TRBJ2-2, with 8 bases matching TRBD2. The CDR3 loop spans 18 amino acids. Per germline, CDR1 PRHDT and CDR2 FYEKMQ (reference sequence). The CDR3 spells CASSPVLAGGANAGELFF. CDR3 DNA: TGTGCCAGCAGCCCGGTACTGGCGGGAGGCGCGAACGCCGGGGAGCTGTTTTTT. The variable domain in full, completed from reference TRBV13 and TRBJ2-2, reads AAGVIQSPRHLIKEKRETATLKCYPIPRHDTVYWYQQGPGQDPQFLISFYEKMQSDKGSIPDRFSAQQFSDYHSELNMSSLELGDSALYFCASSPVLAGGANAGELFFGEGSRLTVL.

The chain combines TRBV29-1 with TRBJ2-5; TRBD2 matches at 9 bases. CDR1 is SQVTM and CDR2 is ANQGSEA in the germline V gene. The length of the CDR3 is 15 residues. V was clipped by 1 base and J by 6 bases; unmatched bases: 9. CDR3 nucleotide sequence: TGCAGCGTTGAAGCCCCCGGTAGCGGGGGAAAGACCCAGTACTTC. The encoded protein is CSVEAPGSGGKTQYF. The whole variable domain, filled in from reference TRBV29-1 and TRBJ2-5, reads SAVISQKPSRDICQRGTSLTIQCQVDSQVTMMFWYRQQPGQSLTLIATANQGSEATYESGFVIDKFPISRPNLTFSTLTVSNMSPEDSSIYLCSVEAPGSGGKTQYFGPGTRLLVL.

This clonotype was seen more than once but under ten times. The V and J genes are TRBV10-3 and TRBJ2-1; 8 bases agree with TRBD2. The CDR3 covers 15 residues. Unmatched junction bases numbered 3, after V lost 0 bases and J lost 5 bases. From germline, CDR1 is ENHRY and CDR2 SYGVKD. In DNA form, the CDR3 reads TGTGCCATCAGTGAGTCAGAAGCGGGAGACAATGAGCAGTTCTTC. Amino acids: CAISESEAGDNEQFF.

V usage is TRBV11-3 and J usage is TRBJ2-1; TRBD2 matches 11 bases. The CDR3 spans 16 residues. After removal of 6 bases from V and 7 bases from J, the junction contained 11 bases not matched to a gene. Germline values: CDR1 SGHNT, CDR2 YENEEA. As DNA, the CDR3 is TGTGCCAGCAGTCCCCCGGGACTAGCGGACATTAATGAGCAGTTCTTC. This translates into CASSPPGLADINEQFF.

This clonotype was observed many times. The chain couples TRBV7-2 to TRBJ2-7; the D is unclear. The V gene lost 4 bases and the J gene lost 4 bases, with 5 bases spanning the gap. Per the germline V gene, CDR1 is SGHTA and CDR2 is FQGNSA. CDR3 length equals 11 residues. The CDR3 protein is CASSWAYEQYF. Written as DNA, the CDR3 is TGTGCCAGCAGCTGGGCGTACGAGCAGTACTTC.

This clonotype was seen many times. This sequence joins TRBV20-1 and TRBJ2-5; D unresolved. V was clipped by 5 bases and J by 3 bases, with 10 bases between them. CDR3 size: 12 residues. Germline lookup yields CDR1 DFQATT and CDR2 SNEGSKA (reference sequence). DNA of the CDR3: TGCAGTGCTTCTGACACGGAAGAGACCCAGTACTTC. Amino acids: CSASDTEETQYF.

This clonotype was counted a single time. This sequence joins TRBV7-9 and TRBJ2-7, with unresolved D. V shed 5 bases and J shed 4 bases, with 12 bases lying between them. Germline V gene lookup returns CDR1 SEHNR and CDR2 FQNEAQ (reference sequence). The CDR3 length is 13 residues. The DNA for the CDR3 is TGTGCCAGCAGCACGGAGACTGGATACGAGCAGTACTTC. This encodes CASSTETGYEQYF.

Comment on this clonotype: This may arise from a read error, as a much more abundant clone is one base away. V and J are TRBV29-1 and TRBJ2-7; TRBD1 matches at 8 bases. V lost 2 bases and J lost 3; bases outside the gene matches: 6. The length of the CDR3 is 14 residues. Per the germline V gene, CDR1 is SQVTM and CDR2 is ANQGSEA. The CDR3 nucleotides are TGCAGCGTTGAAATGGGACAGGCATACTACGAGCAGTACTTC. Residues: CSVEMGQAYYEQYF.

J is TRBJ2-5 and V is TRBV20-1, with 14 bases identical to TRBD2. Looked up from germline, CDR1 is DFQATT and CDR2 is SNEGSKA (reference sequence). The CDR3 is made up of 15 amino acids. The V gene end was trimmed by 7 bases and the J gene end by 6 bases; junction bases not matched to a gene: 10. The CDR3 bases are TGCAGTGTCGGACTAGCGGGGGGCGCAGTGAAGACCCAGTACTTC. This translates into CSVGLAGGAVKTQYF.

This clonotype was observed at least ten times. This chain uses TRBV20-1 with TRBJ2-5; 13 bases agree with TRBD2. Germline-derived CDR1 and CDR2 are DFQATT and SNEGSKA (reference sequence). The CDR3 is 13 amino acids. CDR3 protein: CSVTSGGEETQYF. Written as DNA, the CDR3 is TGCAGCGTTACTAGCGGGGGGGAAGAGACCCAGTACTTC.